The next 3 T cell receptor beta chains were all read from a single sample in a study of metastatic and nonmetastatic thyroid tumors. TCRdb re-called clones from the PCR reads using MiXCR. Of about 13,000 clones in the sample, over 20% are singletons; the top ten hold about 20%. All patients were treatment-naive before thyroid surgery. The sample consisted of tumor tissue. These TCRs come from a female donor with papillary thyroid cancer or a benign thyroid nodule (not recorded which). Some clones in this sample may be carry-over from other donors' samples.

A remark on this clone: Compared with germline, one end of the junction differs, possibly owing to a read error. This sequence joins TRBV9 and TRBJ2-2, with D possibly TRBD2 on 6 matching bases. From germline, CDR1 is SGDLS and CDR2 YYNGEE. This CDR3 contains 15 residues. CDR3 region: CASSVGASVVGEQFF. The CDR3 nucleotides are TGTGCCAGCAGCGTAGGTGCTAGCGTGGTGGGGGAGCAGTTTTTT.

This sequence joins TRBV20-1 and TRBJ2-7; D remains unclear. Germline lookup yields CDR1 DFQATT and CDR2 SNEGSKA (reference sequence). The CDR3 sequence is 12 residues long. V was pared by 2 bases and J by 2 bases, with 7 bases between. CDR3: CSARFRAYEQYF. In DNA form, the CDR3 reads TGCAGTGCTAGATTCCGAGCCTACGAGCAGTACTTC.

This clone appeared a few times. Lacking the conserved final phenylalanine or tryptophan, this CDR3 likely reflects a read error. The chain links TRBV6-1 to TRBJ2-7, with D perhaps TRBD2 (5 bases). Germline lookup yields CDR1 MNHNS and CDR2 SASEGT. This CDR3 is 12 amino acids long. V lost 11 bases, J lost 7 bases, and 18 bases lay in between. The CDR3 spells CAAGYTSGEQYS. The CDR3 DNA sequence: TGTGCCGCGGGTTATACCTCGGGAGAGCAGTACTCC.